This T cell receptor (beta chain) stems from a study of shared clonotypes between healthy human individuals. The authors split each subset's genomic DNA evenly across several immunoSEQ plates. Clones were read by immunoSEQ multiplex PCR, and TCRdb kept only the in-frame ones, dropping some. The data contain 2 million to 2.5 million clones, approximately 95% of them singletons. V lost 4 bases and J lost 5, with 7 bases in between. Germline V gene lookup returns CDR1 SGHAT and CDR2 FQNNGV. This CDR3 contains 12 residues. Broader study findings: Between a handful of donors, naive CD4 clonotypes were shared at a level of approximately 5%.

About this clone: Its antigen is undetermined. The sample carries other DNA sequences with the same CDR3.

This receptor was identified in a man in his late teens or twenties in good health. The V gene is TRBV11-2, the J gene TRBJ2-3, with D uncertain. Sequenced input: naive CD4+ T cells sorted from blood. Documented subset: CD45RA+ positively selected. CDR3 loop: CASSSSGDTQYF. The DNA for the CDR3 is TGTGCCAGCAGCTCCTCGGGAGATACGCAGTATTTT. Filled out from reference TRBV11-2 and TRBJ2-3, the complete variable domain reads EAGVAQSPRYKIIEKRQSVAFWCNPISGHATLYWYQQILGQGPKLLIQFQNNGVVDDSQLPKDRFSAERLKGVDSTLKIQPAKLEDSAVYLCASSSSGDTQYFGPGTRLTVL.